These T cell receptor beta chains were read from a single sample in a study of cytomegalovirus exposure and HLA in healthy donors. Using immunoSEQ multiplex PCR, the repertoire was profiled, and TCRdb retains in-frame clones only, with some absent. Among about 55,000 clones listed, 77% were seen once. The sample consisted of PBMCs. The receptors shown here come from a female donor in good health and CMV-seronegative. Both conserved end residues are part of each CDR3. D genes are given only for firm matches. Clone size is shown for a subset of rows, as once, few, many or a class of expanded clone.

J	D	length	size	V	CDR3	DNA
TRBJ1-5	-	14	-	TRBV9	CASSVGGSNQPQHF	TGTGCCAGCAGCGTAGGAGGGAGCAATCAGCCCCAGCATTTT
TRBJ2-2	-	12	-	TRBV2	CASSPQSGELFF	TGTGCCAGCAGTCCTCAGTCCGGGGAGCTGTTTTTT
TRBJ1-4	-	13	-	TRBV19	CASRTLPGDKLFF	TGTGCCAGTAGGACCCTCCCGGGGGATAAACTGTTTTTT
TRBJ1-1	-	14	-	TRBV7-9	CASSEGQLDTEAFF	TGTGCCAGCAGCGAGGGTCAACTGGACACTGAAGCTTTCTTT
TRBJ2-5	TRBD1	16	-	TRBV5-6	CASSPETGMGQETQYF	TGTGCCAGCAGCCCGGAGACAGGGATGGGCCAAGAGACCCAGTACTTC
TRBJ2-1	-	14	-	TRBV4-3	CASSQEVAYNEQFF	TGCGCCAGCAGCCAAGAGGTAGCCTACAATGAGCAGTTCTTC
TRBJ2-3	-	13	-	TRBV28	CASSSTSTDTQYF	TGTGCCAGCAGTTCTACTAGCACAGATACGCAGTATTTT
TRBJ2-1	TRBD1	18	-	TRBV11-3	CASSSRVGTGSDRGEQFF	TGTGCCAGCAGCTCAAGAGTCGGGACAGGGTCCGACCGGGGTGAGCAGTTCTTC
TRBJ2-4	TRBD2	18	few	TRBV19	CASSGGLAGPVKGNIQYF	TGTGCCAGTAGTGGGGGTTTAGCGGGGCCCGTAAAAGGGAACATTCAGTACTTC
TRBJ2-7	TRBD2	14	-	TRBV6-6	CATTQASGSYEQYF	TGTGCCACCACCCAAGCTAGCGGCTCCTACGAGCAGTACTTC
TRBJ2-2	TRBD2	17	-	TRBV4-1	CASSQEGWSGGTGELFF	TGCGCCAGCAGCCAAGAGGGATGGAGCGGGGGCACCGGGGAGCTGTTTTTT
TRBJ1-4	-	16	few	TRBV5-1	CASSFGTSRTNEKLFF	TGCGCCAGCAGCTTTGGGACATCTAGAACTAATGAAAAACTGTTTTTT
TRBJ2-1	-	18	-	TRBV28	CASSSSTGRGSGYNEQFF	TGTGCCAGCAGTTCCTCGACAGGACGAGGGAGTGGGTACAATGAGCAGTTCTTC
TRBJ1-2	-	12	-	TRBV30	CAWNGRNYGYTF	TGTGCCTGGAACGGCAGGAACTATGGCTACACCTTC
TRBJ2-1	-	14	once	TRBV19	CASNFVGSYNEQFF	TGTGCCAGTAATTTCGTGGGGAGCTACAATGAGCAGTTCTTC
TRBJ2-7	TRBD2	14	-	TRBV7-8	CASSGGLAVYEQYF	TGTGCCAGCAGCGGGGGACTAGCGGTCTACGAGCAGTACTTC
TRBJ1-1	TRBD1	12	-	TRBV29-1	CSVGDRGGTAFF	TGCAGCGTTGGGGACAGGGGTGGTACAGCTTTCTTT
TRBJ2-7	-	15	once	TRBV7-2	CASSLGSSSSYEQYF	TGTGCCAGCAGCTTAGGTTCGAGTAGCTCCTACGAGCAGTACTTC
TRBJ1-5	-	12	-	TRBV28	CASSLDRGPQHF	TGTGCCAGCAGTTTAGACCGGGGGCCCCAGCATTTT
TRBJ2-7	-	15	few	TRBV28	CASSLVRGGAYEQYF	TGTGCCAGCAGTTTAGTTCGTGGGGGCGCTTACGAGCAGTACTTC
TRBJ1-1	TRBD1	17	-	TRBV4-3	CASSPGQGAFRNTEAFF	TGCGCCAGCAGCCCGGGACAGGGGGCGTTCAGGAACACTGAAGCTTTCTTT
TRBJ2-2	TRBD2	15	-	TRBV5-1	CASSSTSGGAGELFF	TGCGCCAGCAGCTCAACTAGCGGGGGGGCCGGGGAGCTGTTTTTT
TRBJ2-7	TRBD2	16	few	TRBV10-3	CAIRDNSGGRSNEQYF	TGTGCCATCAGAGACAATTCGGGAGGAAGGTCCAACGAGCAGTACTTC
TRBJ2-2	-	16	-	TRBV28	CASSRLGAANTGELFF	TGTGCCAGCAGCCGCCTAGGGGCAGCGAACACCGGGGAGCTGTTTTTT
TRBJ2-7	-	12	-	TRBV5-1	CASSPEGGEQYF	TGCGCCAGCAGCCCCGAGGGAGGCGAGCAGTACTTC
TRBJ2-1	-	15	-	TRBV15	CATSRDFGGYNEQFF	TGTGCCACCAGCAGAGATTTTGGCGGCTACAATGAGCAGTTCTTC